The 12 T cell receptor beta chains presented below share a single source sample, sequenced in a study of control samples from healthy donors and cancer patients. Generated by immunoSEQ multiplex PCR, the TCRdb table keeps only in-frame clones and is missing some. Among some 130,000 clones listed, roughly 90% were seen once. Sequencing input: blood. These receptor sequences come from a man aged 25 to 40 in good health.

This chain uses TRBV5-4 with TRBJ2-1; TRBD1 aligns across 7 bases. The CDR3 sequence is 13 residues long. CDR1 and CDR2 from the germline V gene are SGHNT and YYREEE (reference sequence). J lost 7 bases, V lost 4 bases, and 5 bases had no gene match. The CDR3 DNA sequence: TGTGCCAGCAGCAAAGGACAGGTTAATGAGCAGTTCTTC. Amino acid sequence: CASSKGQVNEQFF.

J is TRBJ2-7 and V is TRBV19, with 9 bases identical to TRBD1. The CDR3 is made up of 16 amino acids. Per the germline V gene, CDR1 is LNHDA and CDR2 is SQIVND (reference sequence). V gave up 5 bases and J gave up 3 bases; unmatched junction bases: 11. CDR3 in amino acids: CASSQTGGVQYYEQYF. The CDR3 nucleotides are TGTGCCAGTAGTCAAACAGGGGGCGTACAGTACTACGAGCAGTACTTC.

V usage is TRBV19 and J usage is TRBJ2-5; D is perhaps TRBD1 (5 bases). The CDR3 consists of 15 residues. Germline-derived CDR1 and CDR2 are LNHDA and SQIVND (reference sequence). V was pared by 3 bases and J by 4 bases, with 15 bases between. CDR3 loop: CASSMSGGQGETQYF. The CDR3 bases are TGTGCCAGTAGTATGTCGGGTGGGCAGGGAGAGACCCAGTACTTC. Full variable domain (remainder filled in from reference TRBV19 and TRBJ2-5): DGGITQSPKYLFRKEGQNVTLSCEQNLNHDAMYWYRQDPGQGLRLIYYSQIVNDFQKGDIAEGYSVSREKKESFPLTVTSAQKNPTAFYLCASSMSGGQGETQYFGPGTRLLVL.

The rearrangement links TRBV19 to TRBJ1-2; possible D gene TRBD1, 5 bases. This CDR3 region has 14 residues. Between the trimmed V and J ends, which lost 3 bases and 5 bases, there was a span of 13 bases. Germline CDR1 is LNHDA and CDR2 is SQIVND (reference sequence). The DNA of the CDR3 is TGTGCCAGTAGTATCCCCGGGACGAGATATGGCTACACCTTC. Amino acid sequence: CASSIPGTRYGYTF.

The chain employs TRBV9 and TRBJ1-1, with D unclear. This CDR3 comprises 15 residues. V lost 0 bases and J lost 0, with 9 bases in between. Germline loops: CDR1 SGDLS, CDR2 YYNGEE. CDR3 loop: CASSVAVTMNTEAFF. CDR3 coding DNA: TGTGCCAGCAGCGTAGCAGTGACCATGAACACTGAAGCTTTCTTT.

In DNA, the CDR3 is TGTGCCAGCAGCCAACGTGGGACGGGGGAGAAACTGTTTTTT. Translating gives CASSQRGTGEKLFF. The chain has TRBV7-9 and TRBJ1-4, with a weak D call TRBD1 (5 bases). The CDR3 is made up of 14 amino acids. The ends were cut back, 5 bases at V and 11 bases at J, with 18 bases in the middle. Germline V lookup: CDR1 SEHNR, CDR2 FQNEAQ (reference sequence). Complete variable domain (other parts from reference TRBV7-9 and TRBJ1-4): DTGVSQNPRHKITKRGQNVTFRCDPISEHNRLYWYRQTLGQGPEFLTYFQNEAQLEKSRLLSDRFSAERPKGSFSTLEIQRTEQGDSAMYLCASSQRGTGEKLFFGSGTQLSVL.

DNA for the CDR3: TGCAGCGTTGCTTGGTCTCTAGCCAAAAACATTCAGTACTTC. Translation gives CSVAWSLAKNIQYF. The chain recombines TRBV29-1 with TRBJ2-4; unclear D gene. Germline V CDR1 and CDR2: SQVTM, ANQGSEA. The CDR3 is 14 residues long. V was clipped by 4 bases and J by 0 bases, with 10 bases between them.

CDR3 bases: TGTGCCAGCAGCCAAGATCGGCTAGCGGGAGCCACCCAGTACTTC. Translating gives CASSQDRLAGATQYF. The chain carries TRBV4-2 and TRBJ2-5, with TRBD2 identical over 10 bases. Germline lookup yields CDR1 LGHNA and CDR2 YNFKEQ. Unmatched junction bases numbered 6, after V lost 0 bases and J lost 8 bases. The CDR3 length is 15 residues.

This chain joins TRBV7-2 and TRBJ2-1, with D possibly being TRBD1 (6 bases). The CDR3 has 13 amino acids. CDR1 and CDR2 from the germline V gene are SGHTA and FQGNSA. The V end lost 6 bases, the J end lost 6 bases, and 12 bases lay between the germline ends. CDR3 DNA: TGTGCCAGCAGTCTGGGACAATTCAATGAGCAGTTCTTC. Its protein is CASSLGQFNEQFF.

The chain has TRBV12-3 or TRBV12-4 and TRBJ1-2; TRBD1 might be the D (6 bases). Trimming removed 5 bases at V and 4 bases at J, with 11 bases between. The CDR3 consists of 13 residues. This chain's CDR3 is CASSEQGPYGYTF. CDR3 sequence (DNA): TGTGCCAGCAGTGAACAGGGCCCCTATGGCTACACCTTC.

CDR3 DNA sequence: TGTGCCAGCAGCCTAGCGGGAGGAAACACCGGGGAGCTGTTTTTT. Its translation is CASSLAGGNTGELFF. J is TRBJ2-2 and V is TRBV2; 11 bases agree with TRBD2. CDR1 and CDR2 (germline): SNHLY, FYNNEI. The V gene end was trimmed by 6 bases and the J gene end by 2 bases; junction bases not matched to a gene: 2. The length of the CDR3 is 15 residues.

This rearrangement joins TRBV27 to TRBJ1-2, with D hard to call. The V gene lost 5 bases and the J gene lost 0 bases, with 10 bases spanning the gap. This CDR3 has 14 amino acids. Germline lookup yields CDR1 MNHEY and CDR2 SMNVEV (reference sequence). This CDR3 reads CASSPWTANYGYTF. Written as DNA, the CDR3 is TGTGCCAGCAGTCCCTGGACTGCTAACTATGGCTACACCTTC.